Given below is one TCR beta chain in context. The data were obtained in a study of T cell changes during pregnancy in multiple sclerosis. J lost 4 bases, V lost 5 bases, and 13 bases had no gene match. The CDR3 covers 17 residues. Per germline, CDR1 LNHNV and CDR2 YYDKDF (reference sequence). Profiled with immunoSEQ multiplex PCR; TCRdb holds only in-frame clones, not every one. The sample holds about 39,000 clones, approximately 90% seen once. This chain connects TRBV15 to TRBJ2-3, with TRBD2 matching over 9 bases. The sequence derives from a female donor with multiple sclerosis, enrolled in a pregnancy study. The input for sequencing was CD8+ T cells from peripheral blood mononuclear cells, taken before pregnancy. The CDR3 bases are TGTGCCACCAGCTATACGGGGCGGGGGGGCCGACCAGATACGCAGTATTTT. It codes for CATSYTGRGGRPDTQYF.